What follows are 13 T cell receptor beta chains derived from one specimen sequenced in a study of blood T cell repertoires in COVID-19. Profiling relied on immunoSEQ multiplex PCR, and the TCRdb table lists in-frame clones only, not all of them. The sample contains more than 150,000 clones, around 75% of which appear only once. The sequencing sample was made of peripheral blood. Every receptor here comes from an elderly woman with acute or convalescent COVID-19.

The gene calls are TRBV4-1 and TRBJ1-4, with 12 bases lining up with TRBD1. Germline V gives CDR1 MGHRA, CDR2 YSYEKL. The CDR3 consists of 19 residues. The V and J ends lost 4 bases and 0 bases, in that order; junction bases with no gene match: 9. This CDR3 is CASSLDRDRGRTTNEKLFF. The CDR3 DNA reads as TGCGCCAGCAGCCTTGACCGGGACAGGGGGCGAACAACTAATGAAAAACTGTTTTTT.

This clone was seen a few times. CDR3 sequence (DNA): TGCGCCAGCACCCCCCAGGGGGCATATGAGACCCAGTACTTC. Amino acids: CASTPQGAYETQYF. This rearrangement joins TRBV5-1 to TRBJ2-5; 8 bases agree with TRBD1. Germline CDR1 reads SGHRS; CDR2 reads YFSETQ. J was trimmed by 5 bases and V by 6 bases; bases with no gene match: 9. This CDR3 comprises 14 residues. Using reference TRBV5-1 and TRBJ2-5 for the parts outside the CDR3, the full variable domain is KAGVTQTPRYLIKTRGQQVTLSCSPISGHRSVSWYQQTPGQGLQFLFEYFSETQRNKGNFPGRFSGRQFSNSRSEMNVSTLELGDSALYLCASTPQGAYETQYFGPGTRLLVL.

This chain connects TRBV5-4 to TRBJ2-3; 11 bases are shared with TRBD2. Per the germline V gene, CDR1 is SGHNT and CDR2 is YYREEE (reference sequence). This CDR3 comprises 16 residues. V shed 2 bases and J 1 base; nucleotides not matched to a gene: 3. DNA of the CDR3: TGTGCCAGCAGCTTCCTTAGCGGGAGGGGCACAGATACGCAGTATTTT. Translation: CASSFLSGRGTDTQYF.

CDR3 sequence reads: CASSQDAAGYEQYF. In nucleotides, the CDR3 is TGTGCCAGCAGCCAAGACGCTGCCGGCTACGAGCAGTACTTC. The chain uses TRBV3-1 (or the pseudogene TRBV3-2) and TRBJ2-7, with D unclear. The germline gives CDR1 LGHDT, CDR2 YNNKEL (reference sequence). The CDR3 is made up of 14 amino acids. The V end lost 0 bases, the J end lost 3 bases, and 9 bases lay between the germline ends.

The V gene is TRBV28, the J gene TRBJ1-2, with D tentatively TRBD1 (5 bases). Trimming shortened V by 8 bases and J by 1 base, and 11 bases separated the two germline ends. There are 13 residues in the CDR3. Germline CDR1 MDHEN, CDR2 SYDVKM. The CDR3 DNA is TGTGCCAGCGGGTCACAGGTTAACTATGGCTACACCTTC. Protein: CASGSQVNYGYTF.

The V and J genes are TRBV7-2 and TRBJ2-5, with D unclear. There are 12 residues in the CDR3. Trimming removed 1 base from V and 4 bases from J, with 4 bases in between. The germline CDR1 and CDR2 sequences are SGHTA and FQGNSA. The CDR3 nucleotides read TGTGCCAGCAGCTTAGGGAGAGAGACCCAGTACTTC. It yields the protein CASSLGRETQYF.

The chain has TRBV6-1 and TRBJ1-6, with D maybe TRBD1 (6 bases). The CDR3 covers 14 residues. Germline values: CDR1 MNHNS, CDR2 SASEGT. The V end was cut by 3 bases, the J end by 14 bases, with 17 bases between. CDR3 sequence: CASSDGQPLGSLHF. The DNA for the CDR3 is TGTGCCAGCAGTGACGGACAGCCTCTAGGGTCCCTCCACTTT.

This clone was observed a handful of times. The chain uses TRBV2 and TRBJ2-7, with TRBD1 matching over 10 bases. Per germline, CDR1 SNHLY and CDR2 FYNNEI. The CDR3 spans 13 residues. V gave up 6 bases and J gave up 5 bases; unmatched junction bases: 4. CDR3 loop: CASSQGQGNEQYF. The CDR3 DNA follows: TGTGCCAGCAGCCAGGGACAGGGGAACGAGCAGTACTTC.

This clone was detected a few times. This chain links TRBV5-8 with TRBJ2-1; 12 bases map to TRBD2. The CDR3 is 15 residues long. V was clipped by 2 bases and J by 6 bases; unmatched bases: 3. The germline V gene has CDR1 SGHTS and CDR2 YDEGEE. CDR3 loop: CASSFSSGRANEQFF. The DNA for the CDR3 is TGTGCCAGCAGCTTTTCTAGCGGGAGGGCCAATGAGCAGTTCTTC. Supplemented by reference TRBV5-8 and TRBJ2-1, the full variable domain reads EAGVTQSPTHLIKTRGQQATLRCSPISGHTSVYWYQQALGLGLQFLLWYDEGEERNRGNFPPRFSGRQFPNYSSELNVNALELEDSALYLCASSFSSGRANEQFFGPGTRLTVL.

This rearrangement joins TRBV19 to TRBJ2-1; D is perhaps TRBD2 (6 bases). The ends were cut back, 3 bases at V and 9 bases at J, with 18 bases in the middle. Germline V CDR1 and CDR2: LNHDA, SQIVND (reference sequence). This CDR3 has 15 amino acids. In DNA, the CDR3 is TGTGCCAGTAGTATCGGGAGACTTGAGGACCGTGAGCAGTTCTTC. Its translation is CASSIGRLEDREQFF.

The V gene is TRBV20-1, the J gene TRBJ2-1, with D perhaps matching TRBD1 (6 bases). Trimming cost V 3 bases and J 10 bases, with 22 bases left between them. The CDR3 covers 15 residues. Germline CDR1 and CDR2: DFQATT and SNEGSKA (reference sequence). CDR3 in DNA: TGCAGTGCTAGTCCCCTGGGGGCGTCCCCTAGGGAGCAGTTCTTC. Protein product: CSASPLGASPREQFF.

The J gene is TRBJ1-3, the V gene TRBV9; D not certain. V lost 5 bases and J lost 0, with 15 bases in between. The CDR3 covers 16 residues. From germline, CDR1 is SGDLS and CDR2 YYNGEE. CDR3 region: CASRTLGGSSGNTIYF. In DNA form, the CDR3 reads TGTGCCAGCAGAACCCTCGGCGGGAGCTCTGGAAACACCATATATTTT. The variable domain in full, completed from reference TRBV9 and TRBJ1-3, reads DSGVTQTPKHLITATGQRVTLRCSPRSGDLSVYWYQQSLDQGLQFLIQYYNGEERAKGNILERFSAQQFPDLHSELNLSSLELGDSALYFCASRTLGGSSGNTIYFGEGSWLTVV.

The chain is built from TRBV5-1 and TRBJ2-1; D remains ambiguous. This CDR3 is built from 15 residues. Germline CDR1 reads SGHRS; CDR2 reads YFSETQ. Trimming removed 6 bases at V and 0 bases at J, with 13 bases between. CDR3 sequence reads: CASTQSPSSYNEQFF. As DNA, the CDR3 is TGCGCCAGCACTCAGTCCCCTAGCTCCTACAATGAGCAGTTCTTC.